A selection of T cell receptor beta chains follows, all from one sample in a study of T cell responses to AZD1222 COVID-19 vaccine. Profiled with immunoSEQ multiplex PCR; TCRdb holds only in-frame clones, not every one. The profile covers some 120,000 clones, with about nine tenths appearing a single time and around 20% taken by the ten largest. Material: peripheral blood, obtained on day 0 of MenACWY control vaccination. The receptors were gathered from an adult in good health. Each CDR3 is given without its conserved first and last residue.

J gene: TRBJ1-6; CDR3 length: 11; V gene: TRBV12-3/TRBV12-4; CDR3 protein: ASSLQWNSPLH
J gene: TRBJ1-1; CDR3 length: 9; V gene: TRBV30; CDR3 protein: AWSGDFAAF
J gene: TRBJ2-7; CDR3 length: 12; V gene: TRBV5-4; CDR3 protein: ASSLWGASYEQY
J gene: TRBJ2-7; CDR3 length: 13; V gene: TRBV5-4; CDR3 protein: ASSSPDRVSYEQY
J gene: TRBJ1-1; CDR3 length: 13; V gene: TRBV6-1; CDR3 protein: ASREEGLTGTEAF
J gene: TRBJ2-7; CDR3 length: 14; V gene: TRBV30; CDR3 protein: AWSEWLAASSYEQY
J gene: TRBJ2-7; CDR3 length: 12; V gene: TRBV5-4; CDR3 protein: ASSSEEGRYGQY
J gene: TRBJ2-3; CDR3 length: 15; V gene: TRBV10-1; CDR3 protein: ASSEYPGLGHTDTQY
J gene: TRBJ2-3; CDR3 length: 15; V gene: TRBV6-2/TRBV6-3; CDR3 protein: ASSFGTSGTKGDTQY
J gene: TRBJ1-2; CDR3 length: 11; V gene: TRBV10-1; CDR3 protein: ASSESGSYGYT
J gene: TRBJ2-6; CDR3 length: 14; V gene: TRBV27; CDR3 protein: ASSPLRGNGANVLT
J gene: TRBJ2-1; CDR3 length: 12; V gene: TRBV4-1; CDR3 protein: ASSLGLGGNEQF
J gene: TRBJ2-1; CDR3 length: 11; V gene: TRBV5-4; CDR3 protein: ASSRTSGVEQF
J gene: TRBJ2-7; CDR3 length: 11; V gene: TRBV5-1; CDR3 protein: ASRHGGSYEQY
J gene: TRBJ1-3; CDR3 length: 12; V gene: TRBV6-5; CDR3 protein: ASSETGAGNTIY
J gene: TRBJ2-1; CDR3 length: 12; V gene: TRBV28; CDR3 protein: ASSPLGLVHEQF
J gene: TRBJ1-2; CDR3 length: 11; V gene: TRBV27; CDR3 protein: ASSLYRDGGYT